These 30 T cell receptor beta chains originate from one sample sequenced in a study of blood T cells in healthy people across ages. It was with a sample-barcoded 5' primer and a J-beta primer mix that a second PCR of about 7 to 12 cycles was run. TCRdb reprocessed the 5' RACE reads via MiXCR and lists one record per CDR3 protein. The sample holds approximately 800,000 distinct CDR3 sequences, less than 80% seen once. Sequenced sample: blood. Every receptor here comes from a man aged 25 to 40 in good health.

The rearrangement links TRBV4-3 to TRBJ2-1, with D perhaps assigned TRBD1 or TRBD2 (5 bases each). In germline, CDR1 is LGHNA, CDR2 YSLEER. CDR3 length: 13 amino acids. V was pared by 4 bases and J by 7 bases, with 11 bases between. Here the CDR3 DNA reads TGCGCCAGCAGCCGTGCCGAGGGGAATGAGCAGTTCTTC. Amino acid sequence: CASSRAEGNEQFF.

CDR3 sequence (DNA): TGCGCCAGCAGCCAAGGTTGGGGTTTGGCCAATGAGCAGTTCTTC. Translated: CASSQGWGLANEQFF. J is TRBJ2-1 and V is TRBV4-3; D gene uncertain. Per germline, CDR1 LGHNA and CDR2 YSLEER. Deletions cut 1 base from V and 6 bases from J, with 13 bases between. The CDR3 loop spans 15 amino acids.

The CDR3 here is CASTKAGGLPNEQFF. DNA for the CDR3: TGTGCCAGCACTAAAGCGGGGGGGCTCCCCAATGAGCAGTTCTTC. This chain connects TRBV12-3 or TRBV12-4 to TRBJ2-1, with TRBD2 identical over 10 bases. The CDR3 is 15 amino acids. With 7 bases clipped from V and 6 bases from J, the junction kept 9 bases outside the gene matches.

This clonotype appeared a single time. The chain is built from TRBV15 and TRBJ2-7; perhaps TRBD1 as D (6 bases). V lost 1 base, J lost 0 bases, and 13 bases lay in between. Germline V gene lookup returns CDR1 LNHNV and CDR2 YYDKDF (reference sequence). The CDR3 sequence is 16 residues long. CDR3 amino acids: CATSRVRQASSYEQYF. The CDR3 DNA sequence: TGTGCCACCAGCAGAGTCCGACAGGCTAGCTCCTACGAGCAGTACTTC.

This clonotype was picked up a small number of times. The V call is TRBV12-3 or TRBV12-4, the J call TRBJ2-7; unclear D gene. This CDR3 is built from 17 residues. V was cut by 0 bases and J by 0 bases, with 15 bases left in between. CDR3 nucleotides: TGTGCCAGCAGTTTAGCTTTTGGGCCGAGCGCCTCCTACGAGCAGTACTTC. Translating it yields CASSLAFGPSASYEQYF.

The chain has TRBV9 and TRBJ1-6; D gene unclear. The CDR3 covers 12 residues. Trimming stripped 0 bases from V and 10 bases from J, with 5 bases between. CDR1 is SGDLS and CDR2 is YYNGEE in the germline V gene. CDR3 sequence: CASSVAESPLHF. CDR3 bases: TGTGCCAGCAGCGTAGCGGAATCACCCCTCCACTTT.

This clonotype is a singleton in its sample. A much larger clone differs by one base, so this may be a read error. The chain combines TRBV5-1 with TRBJ2-5; tentative D call: TRBD2 (5 bases). CDR3 size: 14 residues. The germline V gene has CDR1 SGHRS and CDR2 YFSETQ. V lost 0 bases and J lost 7, with 13 bases in between. CDR3 bases: TGCGCCAGCAGCTTGGGGCTGGACGGAGGGACCCAGTACTTC. This encodes CASSLGLDGGTQYF.

Remarks on this clonotype: At one boundary the junction diverges from the germline segment, which might be a read error. This chain's CDR3 is CASSEEGSEQYF. The CDR3 DNA is TGTGCCAGCAGCGAAGAAGGGAGCGAGCAGTACTTC. The chain is built from TRBV2 and TRBJ2-7, with a weak D call TRBD2 (5 bases). The CDR3 totals 12 residues. Germline V gives CDR1 SNHLY, CDR2 FYNNEI.

The V and J genes are TRBV14 and TRBJ2-1, with a tentative D call TRBD1 (5 bases). V was clipped by 4 bases and J by 5 bases, with 18 bases between them. Germline CDR1 is SGHDN and CDR2 is FVKESK. The CDR3 covers 16 residues. The CDR3 loop reads CASSREQVGSHNEQFF. The CDR3 nucleotides read TGTGCCAGCAGCCGCGAACAGGTCGGGTCCCACAATGAGCAGTTCTTC.

The chain uses TRBV4-3 and TRBJ2-1; 13 bases line up with TRBD2. Losses at the gene ends were 0 bases for V and 9 bases for J; bases not matched to a gene: 20. This CDR3 has 21 amino acids. Germline CDR1 LGHNA, CDR2 YSLEER. CDR3 sequence: CASSQDDYWGLLAGGPSEQFF. The CDR3 DNA sequence: TGCGCCAGCAGCCAAGATGACTACTGGGGACTACTAGCGGGGGGGCCGAGTGAGCAGTTCTTC.

The CDR3 DNA is TGCAGCGTTCTAGGGATTTCCACAGATACGCAGTATTTT. Amino acids: CSVLGISTDTQYF. The gene calls are TRBV29-1 and TRBJ2-3, with D unresolved. The V gene's germline CDR1 is SQVTM and CDR2 ANQGSEA. The CDR3 extends over 13 amino acids. Trimming pared 5 bases from V and 2 bases from J, leaving 11 bases between.

V and J are TRBV9 and TRBJ2-3; 11 nucleotides line up with TRBD1. Per germline, CDR1 SGDLS and CDR2 YYNGEE. CDR3 length: 17 residues. Trimming removed 0 bases from V and 3 bases from J; junction bases left unmatched: 6. CDR3 nucleotides: TGTGCCAGCAGCGTAGGACCGGGACAGGGGGTGACAGATACGCAGTATTTT. As protein: CASSVGPGQGVTDTQYF.

The chain carries TRBV4-2 and TRBJ1-2, with 9 bases matching TRBD1. V shed 1 base, J shed 4 bases, and the junction held 4 bases outside the gene matches. This CDR3 contains 15 residues. Per germline, CDR1 LGHNA and CDR2 YNFKEQ. In DNA form, the CDR3 reads TGTGCCAGCAGCCAAGCACCGGGACAGGGCTATGGCTACACCTTC. Translated, it gives CASSQAPGQGYGYTF.

The chain joins TRBV6-6 to TRBJ2-5, with no clear D. The CDR3 totals 14 residues. Germline V gene lookup returns CDR1 MNHNY and CDR2 SVGAGI (reference sequence). V gave up 6 bases and J gave up 5 bases, with 16 bases separating them. CDR3 in DNA: TGTGCCAGCAGCCCCCTGGGTGAATTTGAGACCCAGTACTTC. Amino acid sequence: CASSPLGEFETQYF.

The rearrangement uses TRBV28 and TRBJ2-3; 8 bases map to TRBD2. Germline CDR1 MDHEN, CDR2 SYDVKM. The CDR3 is 15 amino acids. V shed 5 bases and J 3 bases; nucleotides not matched to a gene: 7. In DNA form, the CDR3 reads TGTGCCAGCAGTATGCCGGGGGGGCCAACAGATACGCAGTATTTT. Its protein is CASSMPGGPTDTQYF.

The chain couples TRBV12-3 or TRBV12-4 to TRBJ2-4; TRBD1 matches at 7 bases. The trim removed 3 bases at V and 1 base at J, leaving 18 bases unmatched. The CDR3 sequence is 20 residues long. For the CDR3, the DNA is TGTGCCAGCAGTTTTAGGGGACCGGGACAGATTTTTTTGGCCAAAAACATTCAGTACTTC. It translates to CASSFRGPGQIFLAKNIQYF.

This clonotype was seen a handful of times. This rearrangement joins TRBV27 to TRBJ2-3; either TRBD1 or TRBD2 may fit D (5 bases each). Per the germline V gene, CDR1 is MNHEY and CDR2 is SMNVEV (reference sequence). The CDR3 has 14 residues. Trimming removed 5 bases from V and 4 bases from J, with 13 bases in between. The CDR3 nucleotides read TGTGCCAGCAGTCTCCGGGTGGGACCAGATACGCAGTATTTT. Protein sequence: CASSLRVGPDTQYF.

This chain joins TRBV28 and TRBJ2-1; 9 nucleotides match TRBD2. The J segment lost 0 bases and the V segment lost 9 bases, leaving 12 bases of the junction unmatched. Germline V gene data show CDR1 as MDHEN and CDR2 as SYDVKM. The CDR3 extends over 17 amino acids. CDR3: CASLGAGGPISYNEQFF. For the CDR3, the DNA is TGTGCCAGTCTTGGGGCGGGGGGGCCTATCTCCTACAATGAGCAGTTCTTC.

The gene calls are TRBV12-3 or TRBV12-4 and TRBJ2-2; a possible D gene is TRBD2 (6 bases). This CDR3 is 13 amino acids long. The V end lost 5 bases, the J end lost 6 bases, and 10 bases lay between the germline ends. CDR3 residues: CASSLTSSGELFF. As DNA, the CDR3 is TGTGCCAGCAGTCTGACTAGTTCCGGGGAGCTGTTTTTT.

Only one count was recorded for this clonotype. J is TRBJ2-7 and V is TRBV10-3, with 10 bases matching TRBD2. Germline CDR1 is ENHRY and CDR2 is SYGVKD. Unmatched junction bases numbered 1, after V lost 4 bases and J lost 1 base. The CDR3 sequence is 14 residues long. The CDR3 spells CAISVAGGSYEQYF. CDR3 DNA: TGTGCCATCAGTGTAGCGGGGGGATCCTACGAGCAGTACTTC.

This chain uses TRBV12-3 or TRBV12-4 with TRBJ2-2; unclear D gene. V was shortened by 2 bases and J by 2 bases, with 6 bases between the two germline ends. This CDR3 comprises 14 residues. The CDR3 loop is CASSLSTNTGELFF. CDR3 bases: TGTGCCAGCAGTTTATCCACAAACACCGGGGAGCTGTTTTTT.

This chain joins TRBV12-3 or TRBV12-4 and TRBJ1-2, with D perhaps TRBD1 (5 bases). This CDR3 contains 12 residues. V lost 5 bases, J lost 8 bases, and 12 bases lay in between. The CDR3 spells CASSLGGWGYTF. CDR3 coding DNA: TGTGCCAGCAGTCTGGGGGGATGGGGCTACACCTTC.

The chain carries TRBV29-1 and TRBJ2-7, with a tentative D call TRBD2 (5 bases). CDR1 is SQVTM and CDR2 is ANQGSEA in the germline V gene. Trimming took off 5 bases at V and 1 base at J, with 15 bases between the two ends. The CDR3 covers 14 residues. CDR3 nucleotides: TGCAGCGTTACCGCGCGGGCCAGATCCTACGAGCAGTACTTC. Translation gives CSVTARARSYEQYF.

In this sample, this clonotype turned up a few times. The rearrangement joins TRBV6-2 or TRBV6-3 to TRBJ2-4; D remains unclear. The ends were cut back, 3 bases at V and 7 bases at J, with 7 bases in the middle. The CDR3 length is 12 residues. Germline V CDR1 and CDR2: MNHEY, SVGEGT. CDR3 in amino acids: CASSYSLNIQYF. CDR3 nucleotide sequence: TGTGCCAGCAGTTATTCCCTTAACATTCAGTACTTC.

This sequence joins TRBV6-2 or TRBV6-3 and TRBJ2-7; D is perhaps TRBD1 (6 bases). This CDR3 has 13 amino acids. The germline gives CDR1 MNHEY, CDR2 SVGEGT. V was pared by 5 bases and J by 3 bases, with 11 bases between. CDR3 nucleotides: TGTGCCAGCAGTCAGGACAGTCTCTACGAGCAGTACTTC. Translation: CASSQDSLYEQYF.

On this clonotype: The junction shows a germline mismatch at one end, possibly a read error. The chain combines TRBV12-3 or TRBV12-4 with TRBJ2-3, with 7 bases that match TRBD2. The CDR3 length is 15 residues. Here the CDR3 reads CAGAFSGSRTDMQYF. The CDR3 DNA reads TGTGCCGGAGCCTTTAGCGGGTCCCGCACAGATATGCAGTATTTT.

The chain carries TRBV29-1 and TRBJ2-1; 11 nucleotides align to TRBD1. Germline values: CDR1 SQVTM, CDR2 ANQGSEA. The CDR3 consists of 17 residues. V lost 6 bases to trimming and J lost 5 bases; unmatched junction nucleotides: 15. The CDR3 sequence is CSVLLDRGRSPNNEQFF. CDR3 coding DNA: TGCAGCGTCCTGCTGGACAGGGGGCGATCACCCAACAATGAGCAGTTCTTC.

In nucleotides, the CDR3 is TGCAGTGCTCCCAACCCGGGACAAGTAACAGATACGCAGTATTTT. It codes for CSAPNPGQVTDTQYF. The chain uses TRBV20-1 and TRBJ2-3, with TRBD1 as a possible D gene (6 bases). Germline loops: CDR1 DFQATT, CDR2 SNEGSKA (reference sequence). The CDR3 consists of 15 residues. The V end lost 5 bases, the J end lost 3 bases, and 18 bases lay between the germline ends.

The chain carries TRBV7-2 and TRBJ2-7; no reliable D call. Looked up from germline, CDR1 is SGHTA and CDR2 is FQGNSA. CDR3 length equals 11 residues. Trimming removed 1 base from V and 12 bases from J, with 10 bases in between. The CDR3 is CASSLGGQAYF. The CDR3 DNA reads TGTGCCAGCAGCTTAGGTGGGCAGGCGTACTTC.

The genes are TRBV7-8 and TRBJ2-3; 11 bases are a match to TRBD2. Germline lookup yields CDR1 SGHVS and CDR2 FQNEAQ. This CDR3 is built from 14 residues. Unmatched junction bases numbered 6, after V lost 8 bases and J lost 5 bases. CDR3 protein: CASLAGGVGDTQYF. Here the CDR3 DNA reads TGTGCCAGCTTAGCGGGGGGGGTGGGAGATACGCAGTATTTT.